A single sample gave rise to the 5 T cell receptor beta chains below, sequenced in a study of memory CD4+ T cells and cytomegalovirus serostatus (dated by TCRdb to between 2018 and 2021). Single viable CD3+CD4+CD8-CD45RO+ cells were sorted as memory CD4+ T cells on a FACSAria II. The library was built by means of the immunoSEQ multiplex PCR assay. TCRdb took over this immuneACCESS table, retaining in-frame rearrangements with V and J assigned. Such tables are incomplete; in checked studies, under half of the missing clones stem from an unresolved V gene, and the remainder is unexplained. For this sample there are under 50,000 clones; roughly 72% appear just once. The ten largest account for more than 1% of the sample. Sequenced: memory CD4+ T cells from blood. These receptors were obtained from an adult in good health and CMV-seropositive.

The genes are TRBV2 and TRBJ1-1; D is undetermined. The V end lost 4 bases, the J end lost 1 base, and 22 bases lay between the germline ends. Germline CDR1 SNHLY, CDR2 FYNNEI. The CDR3 extends over 18 amino acids. CDR3 nucleotide sequence: TGTGCCAGCAGTGGATTCGAACTCACCGAATTAAGGAACACTGAAGCTTTCTTT. Protein sequence: CASSGFELTELRNTEAFF. The whole variable domain, filled in from reference TRBV2 and TRBJ1-1, reads EPEVTQTPSHQVTQMGQEVILRCVPISNHLYFYWYRQILGQKVEFLVSFYNNEISEKSEIFDDQFSVERPDGSNFTLKIRSTKLEDSAMYFCASSGFELTELRNTEAFFGQGTRLTVV.

J is TRBJ1-6 and V is TRBV7-9; D remains ambiguous. There are 15 residues in the CDR3. V was shortened by 1 base and J by 10 bases, with 14 bases between the two germline ends. Germline CDR1 is SEHNR and CDR2 is FQNEAQ (reference sequence). CDR3 nucleotides: TGTGCCAGCAGCTTAGGGAGCGGAAAGAACTCACCCCTCCACTTT. Its protein product is CASSLGSGKNSPLHF.

This clone has more than one count but fewer than ten. The chain links TRBV10-3 to TRBJ1-2, with D possibly being TRBD1 (5 bases). The CDR3 consists of 13 residues. V dropped 10 bases and J dropped 0 bases, with 12 bases sitting between them. Germline V lookup: CDR1 ENHRY, CDR2 SYGVKD. The CDR3: CANRGGSNYGYTF. As DNA, the CDR3 is TGTGCCAACCGGGGGGGATCTAACTATGGCTACACCTTC.

This chain joins TRBV7-2 and TRBJ1-1, with 7 bases fitting TRBD1. Germline V gene data show CDR1 as SGHTA and CDR2 as FQGNSA. V dropped 4 bases and J dropped 5; count of bases not matched to a gene: 10. This CDR3 contains 15 residues. CDR3: CASSSQGSSLTEAFF. The CDR3 region has the DNA TGTGCCAGCAGCTCACAGGGGTCCTCGTTGACTGAAGCTTTCTTT.

The V gene is TRBV19, the J gene TRBJ1-2, with D perhaps matching TRBD1 (5 bases). The V end lost 3 bases, the J end lost 7 bases, and 21 bases lay between the germline ends. The CDR3 is made up of 16 amino acids. The V gene's germline CDR1 is LNHDA and CDR2 SQIVND (reference sequence). The CDR3 spells CASSIDHQGGETGYTF. CDR3 DNA sequence: TGTGCCAGTAGTATTGACCACCAGGGAGGGGAAACTGGCTACACCTTC.